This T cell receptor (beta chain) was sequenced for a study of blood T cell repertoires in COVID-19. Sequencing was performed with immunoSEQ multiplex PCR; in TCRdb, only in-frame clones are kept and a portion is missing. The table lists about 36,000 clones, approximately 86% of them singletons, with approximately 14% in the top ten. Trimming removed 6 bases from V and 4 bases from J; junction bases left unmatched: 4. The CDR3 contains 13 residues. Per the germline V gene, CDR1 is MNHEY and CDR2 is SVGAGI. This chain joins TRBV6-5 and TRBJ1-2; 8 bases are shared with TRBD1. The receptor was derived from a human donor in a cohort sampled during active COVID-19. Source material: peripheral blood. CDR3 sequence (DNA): TGTGCCAGCAGGGCTACAGGGGGCTATGGCTACACCTTC. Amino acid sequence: CASRATGGYGYTF.